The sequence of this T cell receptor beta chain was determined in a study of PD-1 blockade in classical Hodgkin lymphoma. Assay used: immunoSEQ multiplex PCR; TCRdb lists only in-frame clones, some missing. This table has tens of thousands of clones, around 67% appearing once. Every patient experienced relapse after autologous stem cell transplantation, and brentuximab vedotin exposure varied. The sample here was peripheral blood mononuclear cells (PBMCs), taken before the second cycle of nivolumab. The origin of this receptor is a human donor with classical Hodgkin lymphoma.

CDR3 sequence: CASSGSDSNQPQHF. CDR3 sequence (DNA): TGTGCCAGCTCAGGGTCGGATAGCAATCAGCCCCAGCATTTT. This chain joins TRBV18 and TRBJ1-5, with D uncertain. The CDR3 is 14 residues long. Between the trimmed V and J ends, which lost 5 bases and 0 bases, there was a span of 8 bases. The germline gives CDR1 KGHSH, CDR2 LQKENI.